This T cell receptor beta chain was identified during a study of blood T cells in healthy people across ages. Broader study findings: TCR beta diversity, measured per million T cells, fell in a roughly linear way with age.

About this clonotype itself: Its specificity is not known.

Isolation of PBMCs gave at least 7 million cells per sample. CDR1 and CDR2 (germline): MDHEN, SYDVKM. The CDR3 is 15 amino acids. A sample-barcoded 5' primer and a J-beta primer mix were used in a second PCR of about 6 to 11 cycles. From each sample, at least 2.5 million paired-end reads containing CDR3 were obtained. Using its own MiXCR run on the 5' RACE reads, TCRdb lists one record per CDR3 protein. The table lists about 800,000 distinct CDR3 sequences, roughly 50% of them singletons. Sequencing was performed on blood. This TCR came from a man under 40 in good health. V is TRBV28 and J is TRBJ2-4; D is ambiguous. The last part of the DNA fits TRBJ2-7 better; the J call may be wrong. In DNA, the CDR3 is TGTGCCAGCAGTCAGTTCTTCCGGGTCCCCTACGAGCAGTACTTC. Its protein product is CASSQFFRVPYEQYF.